Given below is one TCR beta chain in context. Profiled with immunoSEQ multiplex PCR; TCRdb holds only in-frame clones, not every one. This table has over 60,000 clones, 90% to 95% appearing once. These data are taken from a study of T cell changes during pregnancy in multiple sclerosis. The germline gives CDR1 SGDLS, CDR2 YYNGEE. Trimming cost V 2 bases and J 0 bases; bases outside gene matches: 6. The CDR3 is made up of 18 amino acids. The sequenced sample was peripheral blood, obtained in the first trimester of pregnancy. This receptor was identified in a female donor with multiple sclerosis, enrolled in a pregnancy study. The V gene is TRBV9, the J gene TRBJ2-6; TRBD1 agrees at 9 bases. The CDR3 nucleotides read TGTGCCAGCAGCGTTGAAGGACAGGGGAACTCTGGGGCCAACGTCCTGACTTTC. This encodes CASSVEGQGNSGANVLTF.